This T cell receptor (beta chain) comes out of a study of T cells after yellow fever vaccination. The CDR3 has 15 amino acids. Germline-derived CDR1 and CDR2 are SGHTA and FQGTGA. V dropped 5 bases and J dropped 2; count of bases not matched to a gene: 7. This clonotype was detected only a few times. Each CDR3 protein gets one entry after TCRdb re-called the 5' RACE reads with MiXCR. The sample shows 300,000 or so distinct CDR3 sequences, around 13% of them seen only once. The receptor's source is a man aged 25 to 40 who received the YFV17D yellow fever vaccine. This sample comprised CD4+ T cells sorted from PBMCs, obtained 45 days after the yellow fever booster vaccination. This rearrangement joins TRBV7-3 to TRBJ2-3, with 7 bases aligning to TRBD2. Written as DNA, the CDR3 is TGTGCCAGCAGCCTACAAGCGGGAAACACAGATACGCAGTATTTT. This sequence encodes CASSLQAGNTDTQYF.